The 14 T cell receptor beta chains below were found in one sample sequenced in a study of T cell changes during pregnancy in multiple sclerosis. Clones were read by immunoSEQ multiplex PCR, and TCRdb kept only the in-frame ones, dropping some. This sample has about 130,000 clones, with 90% to 96% found just once. The specimen was peripheral blood, collected after pregnancy. The receptors originated from a female donor with multiple sclerosis, enrolled in a pregnancy study.

The CDR3, as DNA: TGTGCCAGCAGCTTAGCGCAGGGACTAGCGGGGTCAAGGGAGACCCAGTACTTC. It yields the protein CASSLAQGLAGSRETQYF. The chain uses TRBV7-9 and TRBJ2-5, with 13 bases that match TRBD2. The CDR3 contains 18 residues. The V and J ends lost 0 bases and 5 bases, in that order; junction bases with no gene match: 9. Germline V lookup: CDR1 SEHNR, CDR2 FQNEAQ (reference sequence).

The V call is TRBV9, the J call TRBJ2-3, with D possibly being TRBD2 (6 bases). Trimming took 0 bases from V and 2 from J, leaving 10 bases between them. The CDR3 length is 15 residues. Germline-derived CDR1 and CDR2 are SGDLS and YYNGEE. CDR3 protein: CASSVGAGFTDTQYF. CDR3 DNA: TGTGCCAGCAGCGTAGGGGCGGGATTCACAGATACGCAGTATTTT.

This rearrangement joins TRBV6-5 to TRBJ2-1, with 13 nucleotides matching TRBD2. With V trimmed by 4 bases and J by 7 bases, 4 bases remained unmatched. The CDR3 has 15 residues. Germline CDR1 MNHEY, CDR2 SVGAGI. The CDR3 nucleotides are TGTGCCAGCAGTTCCGGACTAGCGGGGGTTAATGAGCAGTTCTTC. It specifies CASSSGLAGVNEQFF.

CDR3 DNA: TGTGCCAGTAAACTATGGCACAACACCGGGGAGCTGTTTTTT. Amino acids: CASKLWHNTGELFF. This sequence joins TRBV19 and TRBJ2-2; D is ambiguous. Per the germline V gene, CDR1 is LNHDA and CDR2 is SQIVND (reference sequence). The V end lost 7 bases, the J end lost 2 bases, and 11 bases lay between the germline ends. The CDR3 runs 14 residues.

Only one count was recorded for this clone. This chain uses TRBV19 with TRBJ1-5; 7 nucleotides agree with TRBD1. Trimming at V came to 8 bases and at J to 4 bases, leaving 2 bases not matched to a gene. Germline CDR1 and CDR2: LNHDA and SQIVND (reference sequence). The CDR3 extends over 12 amino acids. The CDR3 DNA sequence: TGTGCCAGTGCAGGGGGAAATCAGCCCCAGCATTTT. It codes for CASAGGNQPQHF.

This rearrangement joins TRBV6-5 to TRBJ1-3, with D perhaps matching TRBD1 (5 bases). V was trimmed by 6 bases and J by 1 base, leaving 13 bases between them. Germline CDR1 is MNHEY and CDR2 is SVGAGI. This CDR3 is built from 15 residues. The chain's CDR3 is CASRSQGGSGNTIYF. As DNA, the CDR3 is TGTGCCAGCAGGTCTCAGGGTGGGTCTGGAAACACCATATATTTT.

The chain couples TRBV2 to TRBJ2-2, with 7 bases lining up with TRBD1. Per the germline V gene, CDR1 is SNHLY and CDR2 is FYNNEI. The CDR3 has 14 amino acids. The J segment lost 4 bases and the V segment lost 7 bases, leaving 6 bases of the junction unmatched. Here the CDR3 DNA reads TGTGCCAGCATTGGGTCAGGGGGCACCGGGGAGCTGTTTTTT. It specifies CASIGSGGTGELFF.

The gene calls are TRBV7-2 and TRBJ1-5, with 12 bases matching TRBD1. Per the germline V gene, CDR1 is SGHTA and CDR2 is FQGNSA. The V gene end was trimmed by 5 bases and the J gene end by 9 bases; junction bases not matched to a gene: 14. The CDR3 covers 17 residues. The CDR3 nucleotides read TGTGCCAGCAGCCTCGGGACCGGGACAGGGGGCTGGAGGCCCCAGCATTTT. Amino acid sequence: CASSLGTGTGGWRPQHF.

This clone was recorded a few times. The chain is built from TRBV25-1 and TRBJ1-1; 7 bases are a match to TRBD1. Germline lookup yields CDR1 MGHDK and CDR2 SYGVNS. This CDR3 region has 15 residues. V shed 2 bases and J 0 bases; nucleotides not matched to a gene: 3. CDR3 loop: CASSEHRGMNTEAFF. The CDR3 DNA reads TGTGCCAGCAGTGAACACAGGGGAATGAACACTGAAGCTTTCTTT.

This clone showed up just a few times. V is TRBV30 and J is TRBJ1-5, with D possibly TRBD1 on 5 matching bases. The CDR3 contains 12 residues. Germline CDR1 and CDR2: GTSNPN and SVGIG (reference sequence). Trimming cost V 8 bases and J 4 bases, with 12 bases left between them. The CDR3 spells CAQGAPNQPQHF. For the CDR3, the DNA is TGTGCCCAAGGGGCACCAAATCAGCCCCAGCATTTT.

This clone was recorded once. One end of the junction does not line up with germline, which may come from a read error. This chain joins TRBV28 and TRBJ2-7; 8 positions agree with TRBD2. The length of the CDR3 is 14 residues. From germline, CDR1 is MDHEN and CDR2 SYDVKM. CDR3 in DNA: TGTGCCAGCATTTTAGGCGGGAGGACCTACGAGCAGTACTTC. Encoded protein: CASILGGRTYEQYF.

This rearrangement joins TRBV29-1 to TRBJ2-7; 7 bases agree with TRBD1. The CDR3 consists of 14 residues. The junction had 11 bases not matched to a gene; V was cut back by 6 bases and J by 3 bases. In germline, CDR1 is SQVTM, CDR2 ANQGSEA. CDR3 residues: CSVNPTGYDYEQYF. DNA for the CDR3: TGCAGCGTGAACCCGACAGGGTACGACTACGAGCAGTACTTC.

This chain connects TRBV11-2 to TRBJ1-2; the match to TRBD1 covers 7 bases. V lost 3 bases and J lost 0; bases outside the gene matches: 13. The CDR3 sequence is 18 residues long. Germline CDR1 and CDR2: SGHAT and FQNNGV. CDR3 nucleotide sequence: TGTGCCAGCAGCTTGGGATTTAAGGGGGCTCAGACTAACTATGGCTACACCTTC. It specifies CASSLGFKGAQTNYGYTF.

The chain joins TRBV29-1 to TRBJ2-5; 10 bases line up with TRBD2. Trimming cost V 6 bases and J 4 bases; bases outside gene matches: 8. In germline, CDR1 is SQVTM, CDR2 ANQGSEA. The CDR3 covers 14 residues. In DNA, the CDR3 is TGCAGCGTCCCTCTAGCGGGAGTAACAGAGACCCAGTACTTC. Translation gives CSVPLAGVTETQYF.